The T cell receptor (beta chain) under discussion was sequenced for a study of blood T cell repertoires in COVID-19. About the study: Some COVID-19 samples were acute and others convalescent; all came from the United States, Italy and Spain. PBMCs, B-cell-depleted T cells, or T cells provided the cDNA or gDNA that made up the material.

CDR1 is SGHNT and CDR2 is YYREEE in the germline V gene (reference sequence). CDR3 length: 14 residues. The ends lost 9 bases at V and 4 bases at J; junction bases unmatched: 10. The table lists this clone with a count of one. Clones were read by immunoSEQ multiplex PCR, and TCRdb kept only the in-frame ones, dropping some. The sample yields 150,000 to 200,000 clones, 70% to 90% seen once. The chain employs TRBV5-4 and TRBJ2-7, with 10 bases aligning to TRBD2. The sequence derives from a woman aged 25 to 39 with active or convalescent COVID-19. Sequenced: peripheral blood. This CDR3 reads CATRGASGSYEQYF. CDR3 DNA: TGTGCCACCAGAGGGGCTAGCGGGAGTTACGAGCAGTACTTC.